The 20 T cell receptor beta chains given below trace back to one sample, sequenced in a study of shared clonotypes between healthy human individuals. Produced via immunoSEQ multiplex PCR; TCRdb's table is partial and in-frame only. The table lists more than 500,000 clones, about 96% of them singletons, with approximately 0.067% in the top ten. Input material: naive CD4+ T cells sorted from blood. Described subset: CD45RA+ positively selected. The receptors derive from a woman aged 25 to 39 in good health.

The rearrangement links TRBV5-4 to TRBJ2-7, with 9 bases lining up with TRBD2. Trimming removed 4 bases from V and 5 bases from J; junction bases left unmatched: 13. CDR3 length: 16 amino acids. Per the germline V gene, CDR1 is SGHNT and CDR2 is YYREEE (reference sequence). Here the CDR3 DNA reads TGTGCCAGCAGCCTCCCGGGCGGGAGGGGAAATAACGAGCAGTACTTC. Amino acids: CASSLPGGRGNNEQYF.

The CDR3 reads CASHLHNEQFF. Here the CDR3 DNA reads TGTGCCAGTCACTTACACAATGAGCAGTTCTTC. V and J are TRBV28 and TRBJ2-1; D unclear. The V end lost 9 bases, the J end lost 5 bases, and 8 bases lay between the germline ends. Per germline, CDR1 MDHEN and CDR2 SYDVKM. CDR3 length equals 11 residues.

The CDR3 loop is CASNPTSGRWTGELFF. The CDR3 nucleotides are TGTGCCAGTAATCCGACTAGCGGGAGGTGGACCGGGGAGCTGTTTTTT. The V and J genes are TRBV19 and TRBJ2-2; 13 nucleotides line up with TRBD2. Per germline, CDR1 LNHDA and CDR2 SQIVND (reference sequence). There are 16 residues in the CDR3. Germline trimming cut 7 bases from V and 5 bases from J; bases unmatched to any gene: 7.

The V gene is TRBV7-2, the J gene TRBJ2-7; TRBD1 is a possible D gene (5 bases). This CDR3 spans 14 amino acids. Germline V gene data show CDR1 as SGHTA and CDR2 as FQGNSA. Trimming stripped 1 base from V and 5 bases from J, with 12 bases between. The CDR3 DNA follows: TGTGCCAGCAGCTTAGGGGGCCTGCGAAACGAGCAGTACTTC. This gives the protein CASSLGGLRNEQYF.

This chain joins TRBV30 and TRBJ1-5, with 10 bases fitting TRBD1. After removal of 8 bases from V and 2 bases from J, the junction contained 3 bases not matched to a gene. CDR3 length: 13 residues. Germline V gene sequence: CDR1 GTSNPN, CDR2 SVGIG (reference sequence). CDR3 in amino acids: CALGQGGNQPQHF. In DNA, the CDR3 is TGTGCCCTCGGACAGGGGGGCAATCAGCCCCAGCATTTT.

The chain combines TRBV27 with TRBJ2-2; 12 nucleotides align to TRBD2. CDR1 and CDR2 from the germline V gene are MNHEY and SMNVEV (reference sequence). The CDR3 consists of 17 residues. V shed 2 bases and J 3 bases; nucleotides not matched to a gene: 4. CDR3 in DNA: TGTGCCAGCAGTTTACCTCGACTAGCGGGAGACACCGGGGAGCTGTTTTTT. Protein product: CASSLPRLAGDTGELFF.

The chain employs TRBV11-2 and TRBJ2-2; D not certain. The germline V gene has CDR1 SGHAT and CDR2 FQNNGV. Trimming left V 0 bases short and J 2 bases short, with 7 bases between. The CDR3 is 15 residues long. CDR3 DNA sequence: TGTGCCAGCAGCTTAGAAGTTGGAAACACCGGGGAGCTGTTTTTT. This encodes CASSLEVGNTGELFF. Using reference TRBV11-2 and TRBJ2-2 for the parts outside the CDR3, the full variable domain is EAGVAQSPRYKIIEKRQSVAFWCNPISGHATLYWYQQILGQGPKLLIQFQNNGVVDDSQLPKDRFSAERLKGVDSTLKIQPAKLEDSAVYLCASSLEVGNTGELFFGEGSRLTVL.

The genes are TRBV4-1 and TRBJ1-1; 7 bases align to TRBD1. After removal of 4 bases from V and 1 base from J, the junction contained 0 bases not matched to a gene. The germline V gene has CDR1 MGHRA and CDR2 YSYEKL. This CDR3 is built from 13 residues. The CDR3 bases are TGCGCCAGCAGCCGACAGGGGAACACTGAAGCTTTCTTT. Translation gives CASSRQGNTEAFF.

This sequence joins TRBV5-1 and TRBJ1-1; D may be TRBD1 (6 bases). Germline values: CDR1 SGHRS, CDR2 YFSETQ. V gave up 0 bases and J gave up 6 bases, with 21 bases separating them. There are 17 residues in the CDR3. CDR3 bases: TGCGCCAGCAGCTTGGGAGGCGGGGGCCACCCTACACCTGAAGCTTTCTTT. Its translation: CASSLGGGGHPTPEAFF.

This clone is a singleton in its sample. The chain recombines TRBV2 with TRBJ1-2, with D unclear. The CDR3 is 14 amino acids. V was shortened by 7 bases and J by 2 bases, with 14 bases between the two germline ends. Germline lookup yields CDR1 SNHLY and CDR2 FYNNEI. CDR3 sequence: CASTRGASNYGYTF. The CDR3 nucleotides are TGTGCCAGCACCCGAGGAGCATCCAACTATGGCTACACCTTC.

This CDR3 is CASTPYSGDYNEQFF. CDR3 nucleotide sequence: TGTGCCAGCACCCCCTATAGCGGGGACTACAATGAGCAGTTCTTC. The genes are TRBV6-5 and TRBJ2-1, with 8 bases matching TRBD2. Losses at the gene ends were 7 bases for V and 3 bases for J; bases not matched to a gene: 8. The germline V gene encodes CDR1 MNHEY and CDR2 SVGAGI. The CDR3 covers 15 residues.

V usage is TRBV7-3 and J usage is TRBJ2-2; 13 nucleotides line up with TRBD2. This CDR3 contains 15 residues. Losses at the gene ends were 5 bases for V and 7 bases for J; bases not matched to a gene: 4. The germline V gene encodes CDR1 SGHTA and CDR2 FQGTGA. CDR3 bases: TGTGCCAGCAGCCCACTAGCGGGAGGGGGCGGGGAGCTGTTTTTT. It yields the protein CASSPLAGGGGELFF.

The J gene is TRBJ2-7, the V gene TRBV4-2; 10 bases fit TRBD2. The CDR3 length is 16 residues. The germline gives CDR1 LGHNA, CDR2 YNFKEQ. V shed 1 base and J 2 bases; nucleotides not matched to a gene: 5. The CDR3 DNA sequence: TGTGCCAGCAGCCAAGGACTAGCGGGCACAACCTACGAGCAGTACTTC. Its protein product is CASSQGLAGTTYEQYF.

On this clone: At one of its ends the junction is not consistent with the germline gene, which may arise from a read error. J is TRBJ1-3 and V is TRBV28; TRBD1 aligns across 7 bases. Germline CDR1 reads MDHEN; CDR2 reads SYDVKM. CDR3 size: 17 residues. CDR3 bases: TGTGCCAGCAGACTTACCCGCGACAGGGTTTTTGGAGACACCATATATTTT. Its translation is CASRLTRDRVFGDTIYF.

The CDR3 loop reads CASSNPGTGIFDEQFF. The CDR3 region has the DNA TGTGCCAGCAGCAACCCCGGGACAGGGATTTTTGATGAGCAGTTCTTC. The chain combines TRBV21-1 with TRBJ2-1; the table's D call TRBD1 went unverified against the DNA. TRBV21-1 is a pseudogene. CDR3 length equals 16 residues.

The chain combines TRBV25-1 with TRBJ2-7, with a weak D call TRBD2 (6 bases). Trimming stripped 3 bases from V and 3 bases from J, with 15 bases between. Looked up from germline, CDR1 is MGHDK and CDR2 is SYGVNS. The CDR3 totals 15 residues. The DNA of the CDR3 is TGTGCCAGCAGTGATATGAACGGGGGTCTCTACGAGCAGTACTTC. It encodes CASSDMNGGLYEQYF.

This clone was observed once. The J gene is TRBJ2-4, the V gene TRBV19, with a weak D call TRBD2 (5 bases). This CDR3 comprises 16 residues. Looked up from germline, CDR1 is LNHDA and CDR2 is SQIVND (reference sequence). V lost 6 bases and J 0 bases, leaving 15 bases between the germline ends. The CDR3 protein is CASSPNGVLAKNIQYF. CDR3 sequence (DNA): TGTGCCAGTAGCCCGAACGGGGTTCTAGCCAAAAACATTCAGTACTTC.

The genes are TRBV6-1 and TRBJ1-3; D gene uncertain. This CDR3 contains 14 residues. CDR1 and CDR2 (germline): MNHNS, SASEGT. V lost 5 bases to trimming and J lost 6 bases, with 14 bases between them. The CDR3 sequence is CASSRLYPTNTIYF. The CDR3 coding sequence is TGTGCCAGCAGTAGGCTCTACCCGACAAACACCATATATTTT.

This chain joins TRBV6-5 and TRBJ2-3; 12 bases are shared with TRBD2. The CDR3 runs 15 residues. V lost 6 bases to trimming and J lost 4 bases; unmatched junction nucleotides: 5. Per germline, CDR1 MNHEY and CDR2 SVGAGI. CDR3 sequence reads: CASRTSGSMSDTQYF. CDR3 coding DNA: TGTGCCAGCAGGACTAGCGGGAGTATGTCAGATACGCAGTATTTT.

The chain uses TRBV4-1 and TRBJ2-5; D remains unclear. The germline V gene has CDR1 MGHRA and CDR2 YSYEKL. This CDR3 is built from 13 residues. V lost 4 bases, J lost 1 base, and 7 bases lay in between. In nucleotides, the CDR3 is TGCGCCAGCAGCCGCGTGGTCCAAGAGACCCAGTACTTC. Its translation: CASSRVVQETQYF.